Below, one TCR beta chain is given with its context. Antigen: not known. This sample is drawn from a study of Ad26.COV2.S vaccination and SARS-CoV-2 variants. Findings and caveats of the study: Responses of T cells in total may have been underestimated by the TCR breadth and depth analyses.

Treatment specified: over 15 received Ad26.COV2.S at low or high dose, single or two shots; roughly five received placebo; per-sample allocation not given. The samples were gathered on day 63 after the first injection of vaccine or placebo. TCRdb's copy holds only in-frame clones and misses some; the assay was immunoSEQ multiplex PCR. This table holds 290,000 or so clones, more than 75% found once. The germline gives CDR1 SNHLY, CDR2 FYNNEI. This CDR3 is built from 15 residues. V shed 1 base, J shed 4 bases, and the junction held 2 bases outside the gene matches. This chain links TRBV2 with TRBJ2-1, with 9 bases matching TRBD1. This TCR derives from a person between 18 and 60 years old who received the Ad26.COV2.S COVID-19 vaccine or a placebo. This specimen was peripheral blood, taken in a trial of Ad26.COV2.S vaccine versus placebo. CDR3 region: CASSEGDREYNEQFF. In DNA, the CDR3 is TGTGCCAGCAGTGAAGGGGACAGGGAGTACAATGAGCAGTTCTTC.